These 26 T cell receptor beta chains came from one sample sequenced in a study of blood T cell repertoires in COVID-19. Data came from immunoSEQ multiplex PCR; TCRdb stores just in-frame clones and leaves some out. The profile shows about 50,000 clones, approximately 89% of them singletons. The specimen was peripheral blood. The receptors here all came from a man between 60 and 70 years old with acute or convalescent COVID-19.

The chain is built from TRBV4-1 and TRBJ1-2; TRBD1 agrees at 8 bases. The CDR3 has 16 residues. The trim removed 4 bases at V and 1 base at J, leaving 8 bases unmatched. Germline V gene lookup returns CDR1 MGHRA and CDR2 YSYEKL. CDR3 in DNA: TGCGCCAGCAGCCTCGTGGGGACAGGTCGTAACTATGGCTACACCTTC. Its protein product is CASSLVGTGRNYGYTF.

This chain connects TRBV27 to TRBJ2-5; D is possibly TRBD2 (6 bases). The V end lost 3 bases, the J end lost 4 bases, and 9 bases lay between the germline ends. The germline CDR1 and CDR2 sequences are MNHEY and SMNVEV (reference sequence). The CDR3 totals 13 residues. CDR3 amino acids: CASSFGGRETQYF. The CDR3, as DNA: TGTGCCAGCAGTTTTGGAGGGAGAGAGACCCAGTACTTC.

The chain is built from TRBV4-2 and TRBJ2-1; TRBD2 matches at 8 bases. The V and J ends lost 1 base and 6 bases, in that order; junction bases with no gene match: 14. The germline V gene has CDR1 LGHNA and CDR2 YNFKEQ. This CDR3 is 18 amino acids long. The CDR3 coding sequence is TGTGCCAGCAGCCAAGTAGCACTAGCGGTTTTGGGGGGCAATGAGCAGTTCTTC. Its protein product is CASSQVALAVLGGNEQFF.

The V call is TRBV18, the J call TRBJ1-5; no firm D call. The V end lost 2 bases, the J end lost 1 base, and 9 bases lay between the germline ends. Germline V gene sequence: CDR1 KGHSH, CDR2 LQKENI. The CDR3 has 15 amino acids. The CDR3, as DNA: TGTGCCAGCTCACCAACAAAGTACAGCAATCAGCCCCAGCATTTT. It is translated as CASSPTKYSNQPQHF.

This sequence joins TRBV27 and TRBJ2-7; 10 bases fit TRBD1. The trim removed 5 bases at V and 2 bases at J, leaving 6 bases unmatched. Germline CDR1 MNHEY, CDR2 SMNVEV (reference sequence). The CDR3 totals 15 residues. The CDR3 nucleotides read TGTGCCAGCAGTCTACGACAGGGGGCCGCCTACGAGCAGTACTTC. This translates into CASSLRQGAAYEQYF.

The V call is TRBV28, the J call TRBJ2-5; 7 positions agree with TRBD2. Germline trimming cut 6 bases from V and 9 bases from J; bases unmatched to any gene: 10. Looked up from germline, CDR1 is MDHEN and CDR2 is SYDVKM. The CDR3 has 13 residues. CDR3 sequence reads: CASRSSGPPPQYF. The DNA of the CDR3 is TGTGCCAGCAGATCTAGCGGCCCGCCTCCCCAGTACTTC.

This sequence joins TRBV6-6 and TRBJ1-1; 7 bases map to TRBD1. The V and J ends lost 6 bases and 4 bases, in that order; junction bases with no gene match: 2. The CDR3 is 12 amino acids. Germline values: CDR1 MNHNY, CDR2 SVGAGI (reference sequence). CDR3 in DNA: TGTGCCAGCAGATCAGGGGGCACTGAAGCTTTCTTT. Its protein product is CASRSGGTEAFF.

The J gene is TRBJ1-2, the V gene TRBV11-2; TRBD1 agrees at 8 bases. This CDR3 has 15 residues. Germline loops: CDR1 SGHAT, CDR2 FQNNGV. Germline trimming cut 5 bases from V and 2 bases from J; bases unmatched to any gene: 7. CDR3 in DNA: TGTGCCAGCAGCCCGGGGACAGGACTAAACTATGGCTACACCTTC. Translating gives CASSPGTGLNYGYTF.

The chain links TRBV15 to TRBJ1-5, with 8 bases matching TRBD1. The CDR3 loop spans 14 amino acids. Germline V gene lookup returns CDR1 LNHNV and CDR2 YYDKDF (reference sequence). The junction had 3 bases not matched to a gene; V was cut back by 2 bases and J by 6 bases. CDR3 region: CATSRRTGRQPQHF. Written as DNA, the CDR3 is TGTGCCACCAGCAGAAGGACAGGGCGTCAGCCCCAGCATTTT.

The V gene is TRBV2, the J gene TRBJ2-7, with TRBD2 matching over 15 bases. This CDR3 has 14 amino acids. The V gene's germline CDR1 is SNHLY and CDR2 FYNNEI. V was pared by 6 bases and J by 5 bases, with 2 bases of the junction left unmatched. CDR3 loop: CASRGTSGRNEQYF. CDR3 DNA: TGTGCCAGCAGGGGGACTAGCGGGAGGAACGAGCAGTACTTC. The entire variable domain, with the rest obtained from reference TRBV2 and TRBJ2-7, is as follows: EPEVTQTPSHQVTQMGQEVILRCVPISNHLYFYWYRQILGQKVEFLVSFYNNEISEKSEIFDDQFSVERPDGSNFTLKIRSTKLEDSAMYFCASRGTSGRNEQYFGPGTRLTVT.

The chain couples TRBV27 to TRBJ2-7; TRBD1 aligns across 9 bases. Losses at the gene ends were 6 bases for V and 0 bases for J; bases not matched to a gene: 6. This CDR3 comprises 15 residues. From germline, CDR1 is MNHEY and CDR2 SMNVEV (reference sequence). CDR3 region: CASRYGTGSSYEQYF. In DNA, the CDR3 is TGTGCCAGCAGGTACGGGACAGGGAGCTCCTACGAGCAGTACTTC.

In nucleotides, the CDR3 is TGTGCCAGCAGCGCGGACTGGAGCTCCTACAATGAGCAGTTCTTC. This sequence encodes CASSADWSSYNEQFF. This chain connects TRBV9 to TRBJ2-1; a possible D gene is TRBD2 (5 bases). Trimming shortened V by 3 bases and J by 0 bases, and 10 bases separated the two germline ends. The length of the CDR3 is 15 residues. Germline V gene lookup returns CDR1 SGDLS and CDR2 YYNGEE.

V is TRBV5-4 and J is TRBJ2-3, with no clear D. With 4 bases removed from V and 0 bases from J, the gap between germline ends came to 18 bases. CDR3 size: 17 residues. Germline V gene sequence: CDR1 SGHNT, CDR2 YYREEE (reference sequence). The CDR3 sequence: CASSPRPASVSTDTQYF. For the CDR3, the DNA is TGTGCCAGCAGCCCCCGACCCGCAAGCGTGAGCACAGATACGCAGTATTTT.

The CDR3 is CASSWGDGDTQYF. CDR3 DNA: TGTGCCAGCAGTTGGGGGGACGGAGATACGCAGTATTTT. The rearrangement joins TRBV28 to TRBJ2-3; possible D gene TRBD2, 6 bases. The CDR3 has 13 amino acids. Trimming left V 4 bases short and J 5 bases short, with 10 bases between. Germline CDR1 reads MDHEN; CDR2 reads SYDVKM.

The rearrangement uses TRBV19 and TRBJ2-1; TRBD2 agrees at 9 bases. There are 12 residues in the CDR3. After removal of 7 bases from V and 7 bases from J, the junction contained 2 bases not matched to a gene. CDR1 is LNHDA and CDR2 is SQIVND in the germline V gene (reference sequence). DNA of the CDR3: TGTGCCAGTAAGCGGGAGGATAATGAGCAGTTCTTC. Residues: CASKREDNEQFF. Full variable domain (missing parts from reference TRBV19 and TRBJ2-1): DGGITQSPKYLFRKEGQNVTLSCEQNLNHDAMYWYRQDPGQGLRLIYYSQIVNDFQKGDIAEGYSVSREKKESFPLTVTSAQKNPTAFYLCASKREDNEQFFGPGTRLTVL.

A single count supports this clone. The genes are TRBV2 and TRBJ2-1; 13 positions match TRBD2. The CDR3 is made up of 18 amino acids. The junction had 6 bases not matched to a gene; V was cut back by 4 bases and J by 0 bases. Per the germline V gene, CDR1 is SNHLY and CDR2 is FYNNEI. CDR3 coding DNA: TGTGCCAGCAGTGGAACTAGCGGGAGGGGAAGCTCCTACAATGAGCAGTTCTTC. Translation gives CASSGTSGRGSSYNEQFF.

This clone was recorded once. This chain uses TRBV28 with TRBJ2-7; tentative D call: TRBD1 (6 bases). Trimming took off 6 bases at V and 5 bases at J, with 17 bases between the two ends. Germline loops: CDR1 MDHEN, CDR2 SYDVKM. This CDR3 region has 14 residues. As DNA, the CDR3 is TGTGCCAGCAGGGCCCCCCGGGACAAAAACGAGCAGTACTTC. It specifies CASRAPRDKNEQYF.

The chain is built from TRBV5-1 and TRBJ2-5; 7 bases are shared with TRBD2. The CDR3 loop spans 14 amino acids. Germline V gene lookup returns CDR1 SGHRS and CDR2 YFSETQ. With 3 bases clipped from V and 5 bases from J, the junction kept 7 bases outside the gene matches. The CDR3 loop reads CASSSRLAGETQYF. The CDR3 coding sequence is TGCGCCAGCAGCTCGCGACTAGCAGGGGAGACCCAGTACTTC.

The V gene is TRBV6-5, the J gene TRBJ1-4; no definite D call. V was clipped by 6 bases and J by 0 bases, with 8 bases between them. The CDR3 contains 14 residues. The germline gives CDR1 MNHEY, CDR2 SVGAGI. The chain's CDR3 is CASRRTATNEKLFF. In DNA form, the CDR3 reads TGTGCCAGCAGGAGAACTGCAACTAATGAAAAACTGTTTTTT.

The DNA for the CDR3 is TGTGCCAGCAGCCTAGAGGAGGGGCAGCCCCAGCATTTT. Translated, it gives CASSLEEGQPQHF. The chain combines TRBV7-8 with TRBJ1-5; tentatively, D is TRBD1 (5 bases). CDR3 length equals 13 residues. V was shortened by 5 bases and J by 7 bases, with 12 bases between the two germline ends. Germline values: CDR1 SGHVS, CDR2 FQNEAQ.

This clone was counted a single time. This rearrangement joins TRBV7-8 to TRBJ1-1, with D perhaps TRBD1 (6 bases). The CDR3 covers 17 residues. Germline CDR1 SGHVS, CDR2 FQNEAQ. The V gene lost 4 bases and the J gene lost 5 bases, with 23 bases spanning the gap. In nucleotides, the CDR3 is TGTGCCAGCAGCTCGGTAGGGGGTAGCGTGGGTTGGACTGAAGCTTTCTTT. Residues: CASSSVGGSVGWTEAFF.

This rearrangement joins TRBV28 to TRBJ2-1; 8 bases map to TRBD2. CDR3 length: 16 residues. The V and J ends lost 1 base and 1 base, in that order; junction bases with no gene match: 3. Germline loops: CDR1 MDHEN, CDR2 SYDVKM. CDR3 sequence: CASSLLRGGSYNEQFF. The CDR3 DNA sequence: TGTGCCAGCAGTTTATTACGGGGGGGGTCCTACAATGAGCAGTTCTTC.

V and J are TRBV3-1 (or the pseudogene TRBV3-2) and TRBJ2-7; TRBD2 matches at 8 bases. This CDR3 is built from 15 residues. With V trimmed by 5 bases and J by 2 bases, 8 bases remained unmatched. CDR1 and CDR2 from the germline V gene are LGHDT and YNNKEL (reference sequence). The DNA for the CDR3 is TGTGCCAGCAGCAACGAGCGGGAGAGCACCTACGAGCAGTACTTC. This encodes CASSNERESTYEQYF.

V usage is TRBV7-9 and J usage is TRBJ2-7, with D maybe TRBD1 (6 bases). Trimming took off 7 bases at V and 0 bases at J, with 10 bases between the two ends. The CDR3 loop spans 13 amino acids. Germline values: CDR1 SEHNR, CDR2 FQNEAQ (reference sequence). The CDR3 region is CASIGQSSYEQYF. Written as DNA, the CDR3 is TGTGCCAGCATAGGACAGTCCTCCTACGAGCAGTACTTC.

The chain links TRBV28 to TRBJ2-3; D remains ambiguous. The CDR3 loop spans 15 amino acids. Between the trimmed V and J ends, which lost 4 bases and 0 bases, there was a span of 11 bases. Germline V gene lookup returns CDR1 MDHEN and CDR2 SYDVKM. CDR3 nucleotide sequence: TGTGCCAGCAGTTCCCCAGCGTTTAGCACAGATACGCAGTATTTT. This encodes CASSSPAFSTDTQYF.

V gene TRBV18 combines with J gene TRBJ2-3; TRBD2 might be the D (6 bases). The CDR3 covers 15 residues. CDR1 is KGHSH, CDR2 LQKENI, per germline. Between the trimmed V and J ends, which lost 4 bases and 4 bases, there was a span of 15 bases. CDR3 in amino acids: CASSRGTPRADTQYF. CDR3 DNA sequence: TGTGCCAGCTCACGCGGGACTCCCAGGGCAGATACGCAGTATTTT.